The 19 T cell receptor beta chains presented below share a single source sample, sequenced in a study of cytomegalovirus exposure and HLA in healthy donors. PCR amplification relied on 60 Vbeta primers (plus 13 Jbeta primers). Clones were sequenced by immunoSEQ multiplex PCR, and TCRdb holds only the in-frame ones, with some missing. The sample yields 150,000 to 200,000 clones, 82% seen once. The sample comprised PBMCs. The receptors originated from a man aged 35-49 years in good health and CMV-seronegative.

The chain is built from TRBV7-9 and TRBJ2-1; 9 nucleotides align to TRBD2. J gave up 9 bases and V 1 base, and 4 bases lay outside the gene matches. The CDR3 contains 14 residues. Per germline, CDR1 SEHNR and CDR2 FQNEAQ (reference sequence). The CDR3 here is CASSLVGLAPEQFF. For the CDR3, the DNA is TGTGCCAGCAGCTTAGTGGGACTAGCACCTGAGCAGTTCTTC.

As for this clone: Additional DNA sequences in this sample encode the identical CDR3. The V gene is TRBV19, the J gene TRBJ2-1; 7 bases match TRBD2. V lost 6 bases, J lost 0 bases, and 5 bases stayed unmatched. Germline CDR1 is LNHDA and CDR2 is SQIVND (reference sequence). The CDR3 spans 15 residues. The DNA for the CDR3 is TGTGCCAGTAGATTAGCGGGTAGCTCCTACAATGAGCAGTTCTTC. Its protein is CASRLAGSSYNEQFF.

The V gene is TRBV19, the J gene TRBJ2-6; 7 positions agree with TRBD1. Per germline, CDR1 LNHDA and CDR2 SQIVND (reference sequence). CDR3 length: 19 residues. The ends lost 2 bases at V and 2 bases at J; junction bases unmatched: 12. CDR3 protein: CASSILPGQVVTGANVLTF. The CDR3 nucleotides read TGTGCCAGTAGTATACTACCCGGACAGGTAGTGACTGGGGCCAACGTCCTGACTTTC.

V is TRBV12-1 and J is TRBJ2-7; the D call of TRBD1 is as the table states it, not checked on the DNA. TRBV12-1 is listed as a pseudogene. The CDR3 is made up of 16 amino acids. CDR3 amino acids: CASSSSTVLNCHEQYF. The CDR3 DNA reads as TGTGCCAGCAGCTCTTCGACAGTCTTGAACTGCCACGAGCAGTACTTC.

This clone was observed a handful of times. Germline is not matched at one junction end, which may reflect a read error. The chain links TRBV19 to TRBJ2-7; D remains unclear. The germline gives CDR1 LNHDA, CDR2 SQIVND (reference sequence). There are 14 residues in the CDR3. CDR3 DNA: TGTGCCAGCAGTACGGGTTGGGTCTCCTACGAGCAGTACTTC. This gives the protein CASSTGWVSYEQYF.

V usage is TRBV19 and J usage is TRBJ2-5; a possible D gene is TRBD1 (5 bases). The V and J ends lost 4 bases and 2 bases respectively, with 11 bases between them. Looked up from germline, CDR1 is LNHDA and CDR2 is SQIVND (reference sequence). The CDR3 runs 14 residues. In DNA form, the CDR3 reads TGTGCCAGTAGTAGTGGGGCCCATCAAGAGACCCAGTACTTC. Its translation: CASSSGAHQETQYF.

The chain joins TRBV6-5 to TRBJ1-2; TRBD1 aligns across 9 bases. This CDR3 spans 14 amino acids. The junction had 6 bases not matched to a gene; V was cut back by 5 bases and J by 5 bases. The germline V gene encodes CDR1 MNHEY and CDR2 SVGAGI. Here the CDR3 DNA reads TGTGCCAGCAGTGATACAGGGGGCGTTTATGGCTACACCTTC. This sequence encodes CASSDTGGVYGYTF.

V usage is TRBV27 and J usage is TRBJ2-7, with TRBD2 matching 7 bases. Germline CDR1 is MNHEY and CDR2 is SMNVEV (reference sequence). Trimming cost V 4 bases and J 3 bases; bases outside gene matches: 6. The CDR3 extends over 14 amino acids. CDR3 sequence reads: CASSSPTGGYEQYF. CDR3 bases: TGTGCCAGCAGTTCCCCAACGGGGGGCTACGAGCAGTACTTC.

This clone was picked up one time. The chain uses TRBV13 and TRBJ2-1, with 8 bases matching TRBD1. V dropped 8 bases and J dropped 6; count of bases not matched to a gene: 12. Looked up from germline, CDR1 is PRHDT and CDR2 is FYEKMQ (reference sequence). The CDR3 sequence is 15 residues long. CDR3: CASRYTGGETNEQFF. CDR3 bases: TGTGCCAGCCGATACACAGGGGGTGAAACCAATGAGCAGTTCTTC.

The V and J genes are TRBV28 and TRBJ1-4, with TRBD1 matching over 10 bases. V trimming: 5 bases; J trimming: 10 bases; junction bases outside the gene matches: 10. Germline V CDR1 and CDR2: MDHEN, SYDVKM. The CDR3 is 15 amino acids. DNA for the CDR3: TGTGCCAGCAGTCTCCTTAGGACAGGGGGGGGAAAACTGTTTTTT. Translating gives CASSLLRTGGGKLFF.

This clone was picked up a small number of times. V usage is TRBV4-1 and J usage is TRBJ1-1; tentatively, D is TRBD1 (6 bases). This CDR3 is 14 amino acids long. V lost 6 bases to trimming and J lost 1 base, with 12 bases between them. Germline values: CDR1 MGHRA, CDR2 YSYEKL. As DNA, the CDR3 is TGCGCCAGCAGTCAGGAGGACAGGAACACTGAAGCTTTCTTT. It encodes CASSQEDRNTEAFF.

V gene TRBV6-6 combines with J gene TRBJ1-5; 8 bases align to TRBD1. This CDR3 spans 14 amino acids. Germline CDR1 is MNHNY and CDR2 is SVGAGI (reference sequence). V shed 10 bases, J shed 2 bases, and the junction held 7 bases outside the gene matches. CDR3 nucleotide sequence: TGTGCCATCAGGCCGACAGGGGGCAATCAGCCCCAGCATTTT. Protein product: CAIRPTGGNQPQHF.

The chain employs TRBV7-2 and TRBJ2-7; 10 positions agree with TRBD2. Per the germline V gene, CDR1 is SGHTA and CDR2 is FQGNSA. The junction had 6 bases not matched to a gene; V was cut back by 4 bases and J by 3 bases. The CDR3 consists of 15 residues. The CDR3 loop is CASSSRTSGYYEQYF. As DNA, the CDR3 is TGTGCCAGCAGCTCCCGGACTAGCGGATACTACGAGCAGTACTTC.

This clone came up once. As DNA, the CDR3 is TGTGCCTGGAGACGCGGATACCCCACAGATACGCAGTATTTT. Its protein product is CAWRRGYPTDTQYF. This rearrangement joins TRBV30 to TRBJ2-3; D remains unclear. This CDR3 region has 14 residues. V was shortened by 3 bases and J by 2 bases, with 12 bases between the two germline ends. Looked up from germline, CDR1 is GTSNPN and CDR2 is SVGIG (reference sequence).

The gene calls are TRBV10-3 and TRBJ1-2, with TRBD1 matching 8 bases. Germline CDR1 and CDR2: ENHRY and SYGVKD. V lost 2 bases to trimming and J lost 2 bases; unmatched junction nucleotides: 7. This CDR3 has 16 residues. The CDR3 DNA reads TGTGCCATCAGTGAGACAACAGGGGGGTCGAACTATGGCTACACCTTC. Its translation is CAISETTGGSNYGYTF.

A single count supports this clone. The genes are TRBV6-4 and TRBJ1-1; D is undetermined. This CDR3 comprises 13 residues. Germline assignment: CDR1 MRHNA and CDR2 SNTAGT. V lost 6 bases to trimming and J lost 0 bases, with 8 bases between them. The CDR3 sequence is CASRREMNTEAFF. The CDR3 DNA reads TGTGCCAGCAGGAGGGAGATGAACACTGAAGCTTTCTTT.

This clone was observed once. J is TRBJ2-6 and V is TRBV7-8; D is possibly TRBD2 (5 bases). The CDR3 extends over 16 amino acids. Germline V gene data show CDR1 as SGHVS and CDR2 as FQNEAQ. V lost 2 bases and J 2 bases, leaving 10 bases between the germline ends. CDR3 amino acids: CASSLNFGAGANVLTF. CDR3 coding DNA: TGTGCCAGCAGCTTAAATTTCGGGGCTGGGGCCAACGTCCTGACTTTC. Using reference TRBV7-8 and TRBJ2-6 for the parts outside the CDR3, the full variable domain is GAGVSQSPRYKVAKRGQDVALRCDPISGHVSLFWYQQALGQGPEFLTYFQNEAQLDKSGLPSDRFFAERPEGSVSTLKIQRTQQEDSAVYLCASSLNFGAGANVLTFGAGSRLTVL.

As concerns this clone: A junction end diverges from the germline sequence, so it may reflect a read error. The gene calls are TRBV7-2 and TRBJ2-7, with TRBD1 as a possible D gene (6 bases). Germline loops: CDR1 SGHTA, CDR2 FQGNSA. The CDR3 runs to 12 residues. CDR3 DNA sequence: TGTGCCAGCAGCTTACCAAGACAGGCAGTCCACTTC. As protein: CASSLPRQAVHF.

The chain carries TRBV5-1 and TRBJ1-1; no clear D gene. Trimming pared 4 bases from V and 4 bases from J, leaving 17 bases between. Germline V gene sequence: CDR1 SGHRS, CDR2 YFSETQ. The CDR3 covers 15 residues. The CDR3 bases are TGCGCCAGCAGCCCGGAGGGTGGTTCGGGCACTGAAGCTTTCTTT. Residues: CASSPEGGSGTEAFF.